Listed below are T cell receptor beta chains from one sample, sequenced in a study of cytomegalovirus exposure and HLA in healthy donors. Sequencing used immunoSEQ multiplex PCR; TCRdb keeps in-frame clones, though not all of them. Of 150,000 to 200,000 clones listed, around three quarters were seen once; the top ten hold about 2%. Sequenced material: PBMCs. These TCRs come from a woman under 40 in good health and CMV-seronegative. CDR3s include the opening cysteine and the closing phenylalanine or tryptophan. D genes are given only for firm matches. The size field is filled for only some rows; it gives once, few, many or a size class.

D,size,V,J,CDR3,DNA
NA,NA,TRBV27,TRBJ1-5,CASSRAGPREPQHF,TGTGCCAGCAGTAGGGCAGGCCCCAGGGAGCCCCAGCATTTT
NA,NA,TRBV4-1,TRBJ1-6,CASSSSMGGSSYNSPLHF,TGCGCCAGCAGCTCCTCCATGGGGGGATCATCGTATAATTCACCCCTCCACTTT
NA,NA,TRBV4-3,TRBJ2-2,CASSPRLEKNTRELFF,TGCGCCAGCAGCCCCCGACTAGAAAAGAACACCAGGGAGCTGTTTTTT
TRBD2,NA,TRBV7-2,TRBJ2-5,CASSLGQSAGEQETQYF,TGTGCCAGCAGCTTAGGACAAAGTGCGGGGGAACAAGAGACCCAGTACTTC
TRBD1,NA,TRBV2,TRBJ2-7,CASSTGGGGQYF,TGTGCCAGCAGTACAGGGGGCGGGGGGCAGTACTTC
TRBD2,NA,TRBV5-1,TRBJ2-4,CASRPGLAGGNIQYF,TGCGCCAGCAGACCCGGACTAGCGGGGGGGAACATTCAGTACTTC
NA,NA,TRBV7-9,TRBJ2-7,CSSSPAKTFIYEQYF,TGTTCCAGCAGCCCCGCGAAGACTTTCATCTACGAGCAGTACTTC
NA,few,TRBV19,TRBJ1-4,CASTPFLVLSTNEKLFF,TGTGCCAGTACCCCGTTTTTGGTACTTTCTACTAATGAAAAACTGTTTTTT
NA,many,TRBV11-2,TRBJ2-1,CASRNPDTSQFF,TGTGCCAGCAGGAACCCGGACACCTCGCAGTTCTTC
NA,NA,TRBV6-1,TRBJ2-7,CASSDRVRMKYF,TGTGCCAGCAGTGACAGGGTTAGAATGAAGTACTTC
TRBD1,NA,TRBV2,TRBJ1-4,CASSEADRGQGSRLFF,TGTGCCAGCAGTGAAGCGGACAGGGGACAGGGGAGTAGGCTGTTTTTT
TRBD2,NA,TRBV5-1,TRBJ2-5,CASSLVAGGPPGQETQYF,TGCGCCAGCAGCTTGGTGGCGGGGGGGCCCCCTGGCCAAGAGACCCAGTACTTC
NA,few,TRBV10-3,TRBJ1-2,CAISEDGDYGYTF,TGTGCCATCAGTGAGGACGGGGACTATGGCTACACCTTC
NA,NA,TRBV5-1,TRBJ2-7,CASSLVYPGDEQYF,TGCGCCAGCAGCTTGGTCTATCCGGGGGACGAGCAGTACTTC
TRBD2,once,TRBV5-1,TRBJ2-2,CASSLALAGATNTGELFF,TGCGCCAGCAGCTTGGCTCTAGCGGGGGCCACGAACACCGGGGAGCTGTTTTTT
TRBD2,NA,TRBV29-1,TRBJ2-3,CSATSGNTDTQYF,TGCAGCGCGACTAGCGGGAATACAGATACGCAGTATTTT
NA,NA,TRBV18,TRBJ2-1,CASSPYEGVNNEQFF,TGTGCCAGCTCACCCTATGAGGGGGTGAACAATGAGCAGTTCTTC